The rows below give T cell receptor beta chains drawn from one sample of a study of T cell responses to AZD1222 COVID-19 vaccine. Sequencing was performed with immunoSEQ multiplex PCR; in TCRdb, only in-frame clones are kept and a portion is missing. The table records 100,000 to 150,000 clones, over 80% of them present only once. Material: peripheral blood, obtained on day 0 of AZD1222 vaccination. These receptors came from an adult in good health. The CDR3 runs from the conserved cysteine through the conserved F or W. The D gene is left open where the match is weak. Not every row has a clone size; where given, it reads once, few, many or a size class.

TRBJ2-1 12 NA NA TRBV29-1 CSVEGNRSEQFF TGCAGCGTTGAGGGTAATAGGTCTGAGCAGTTCTTC
TRBJ2-7 15 TRBD2 NA TRBV5-4 CASSPGTSWNYEQYF TGTGCCAGCAGCCCAGGGACTAGTTGGAACTACGAGCAGTACTTC
TRBJ1-5 16 TRBD1 NA TRBV2 CASSAQGLRSNQPQHF TGTGCCAGCAGTGCACAGGGGCTTCGTAGCAATCAGCCCCAGCATTTT
TRBJ1-2 16 NA once TRBV18 CASSPLPRDFNYGYTF TGTGCCAGCTCCCCTTTACCCAGGGACTTTAACTATGGCTACACCTTC
TRBJ2-7 13 NA NA TRBV5-1 CASSDGSTYEQYF TGCGCCAGCAGCGACGGGTCAACCTACGAGCAGTACTTC
TRBJ1-5 13 NA NA TRBV12-3/TRBV12-4 CASSLWAYQPQHF TGTGCCAGCAGTTTATGGGCCTATCAGCCCCAGCATTTT
TRBJ1-1 13 NA NA TRBV5-1 CASSEPGGTEAFF TGCGCCAGCAGCGAGCCGGGGGGCACTGAAGCTTTCTTT
TRBJ2-2 16 TRBD1 few TRBV10-3 CAIRHTGTGDTGELFF TGTGCCATCAGGCATACCGGGACAGGAGACACCGGGGAGCTGTTTTTT
TRBJ1-1 14 TRBD1 once TRBV19 CASIRQGLSTEAFF TGTGCCAGTATCCGACAGGGCCTCAGCACTGAAGCTTTCTTT
TRBJ1-2 15 NA NA TRBV19 CASSNMWAGRKDYTF TGTGCCAGTAGTAACATGTGGGCAGGCCGAAAAGACTACACCTTC
TRBJ2-7 15 TRBD1 NA TRBV11-3 CASSSGQGITYEQYF TGTGCCAGCAGCTCTGGACAGGGCATCACCTACGAGCAGTACTTC
TRBJ1-1 13 NA many TRBV15 CATSRSTREAAFF TGTGCCACCAGCAGATCTACTCGGGAAGCAGCTTTCTTT
TRBJ1-4 14 TRBD1 NA TRBV4-3 CASSQVSTGLKLFF TGCGCCAGCAGCCAAGTGTCGACAGGGCTGAAACTGTTTTTT
TRBJ2-7 13 TRBD2 NA TRBV10-3 CAISSGLDYEQYF TGTGCCATCAGTTCGGGACTAGACTACGAGCAGTACTTC